Below, 18 T cell receptor beta chains from the same sample are listed, as sequenced in a study of control samples from healthy donors and cancer patients. TCRdb keeps only in-frame clones here, not all; method: immunoSEQ multiplex PCR. In the table there are 80,000 to 100,000 clones, about four fifths of which are singletons. The material sequenced was blood. The receptors were sampled from a young woman in good health.

The rearrangement links TRBV2 to TRBJ1-5; 7 bases are a match to TRBD1. V lost 6 bases and J lost 7; bases outside the gene matches: 9. CDR1 and CDR2 (germline): SNHLY, FYNNEI. This CDR3 contains 14 residues. The CDR3 DNA sequence: TGTGCCAGCAGCGGGGGACAGAACCGACAGCCCCAGCATTTT. It encodes CASSGGQNRQPQHF.

Written as DNA, the CDR3 is TGTGCCAGCAGCCCCCTTAGGGGGACCCTTAGCACAGATACGCAGTATTTT. Its protein is CASSPLRGTLSTDTQYF. The chain employs TRBV7-2 and TRBJ2-3; perhaps TRBD1 as D (6 bases). V was shortened by 5 bases and J by 0 bases, with 18 bases between the two germline ends. Germline V gene data show CDR1 as SGHTA and CDR2 as FQGNSA. The length of the CDR3 is 17 residues. The entire variable domain, with the rest obtained from reference TRBV7-2 and TRBJ2-3, is as follows: GAGVSQSPSNKVTEKGKDVELRCDPISGHTALYWYRQSLGQGLEFLIYFQGNSAPDKSGLPSDRFSAERTGGSVSTLTIQRTQQEDSAVYLCASSPLRGTLSTDTQYFGPGTRLTVL.

The rearrangement links TRBV27 to TRBJ2-7, with D perhaps TRBD2 (6 bases). V lost 0 bases, J lost 12 bases, and 18 bases lay in between. The CDR3 sequence is 14 residues long. Germline assignment: CDR1 MNHEY and CDR2 SMNVEV (reference sequence). DNA of the CDR3: TGTGCCAGCAGTTTATCGGGTATGGTCTGGGAGGCGTACTTC. Amino acid sequence: CASSLSGMVWEAYF.

V is TRBV6-5 and J is TRBJ2-7; D unclear. This CDR3 is 11 amino acids long. V lost 6 bases, J lost 3 bases, and 6 bases lay in between. Germline V gives CDR1 MNHEY, CDR2 SVGAGI. Here the CDR3 DNA reads TGTGCCAGCAGATCCAGCTACGAGCAGTACTTC. Residues: CASRSSYEQYF.

The rearrangement links TRBV24-1 to TRBJ2-7, with D perhaps TRBD1 (5 bases). The germline V and J ends were trimmed by 5 bases and 4 bases, with 14 bases remaining between them. The length of the CDR3 is 14 residues. Germline CDR1 reads KGHDR; CDR2 reads SFDVKD. DNA of the CDR3: TGTGCCACCAGTGCCAGGGTCTCGGTATACGAGCAGTACTTC. Its protein product is CATSARVSVYEQYF.

This chain uses TRBV30 with TRBJ1-1; TRBD1 agrees at 7 bases. V shed 5 bases and J 2 bases; nucleotides not matched to a gene: 5. Germline-derived CDR1 and CDR2 are GTSNPN and SVGIG (reference sequence). The CDR3 totals 13 residues. The CDR3 sequence is CAWGGTVNTEAFF. The CDR3 nucleotides read TGTGCCTGGGGGGGGACAGTTAACACTGAAGCTTTCTTT.

The rearrangement links TRBV10-3 to TRBJ2-2; D call uncertain. Between the trimmed V and J ends, which lost 6 bases and 5 bases, there was a span of 13 bases. CDR1 is ENHRY, CDR2 SYGVKD, per germline. The CDR3 covers 14 residues. This CDR3 is CAIREDPTTGELFF. DNA of the CDR3: TGTGCCATCAGAGAGGACCCGACTACCGGGGAGCTGTTTTTT.

The chain links TRBV10-3 to TRBJ1-1; no clear D gene. Trimming left V 4 bases short and J 1 base short, with 10 bases between. CDR1 is ENHRY and CDR2 is SYGVKD in the germline V gene. This CDR3 has 14 residues. The CDR3 nucleotides are TGTGCCATCAGTGGAGGGTCATCGAACACTGAAGCTTTCTTT. Protein sequence: CAISGGSSNTEAFF.

This chain links TRBV12-5 with TRBJ2-2; D gene unclear. Germline V gives CDR1 LGHNT, CDR2 FRNRAP. CDR3 size: 15 residues. V gave up 0 bases and J gave up 8 bases, with 13 bases separating them. The CDR3 nucleotides are TGTGCTAGTGGTTTGGTAGGCAGTGCTATGGGGGAGCTGTTTTTT. Translated: CASGLVGSAMGELFF.

The gene calls are TRBV3-1 (or the pseudogene TRBV3-2) and TRBJ1-5; D not resolved. V dropped 2 bases and J dropped 3 bases, with 5 bases sitting between them. The CDR3 loop spans 13 amino acids. Germline V gene data show CDR1 as LGHDT and CDR2 as YNNKEL (reference sequence). CDR3 DNA sequence: TGTGCCAGCAGCCAATTTCTCAATCAGCCCCAGCATTTT. This codes for CASSQFLNQPQHF.

The rearrangement joins TRBV3-1 (or the pseudogene TRBV3-2) to TRBJ2-5; D may be TRBD1 (6 bases). V lost 5 bases and J lost 1, with 17 bases in between. Per the germline V gene, CDR1 is LGHDT and CDR2 is YNNKEL (reference sequence). This CDR3 spans 16 amino acids. The CDR3 DNA sequence: TGTGCCAGCAGCTCACAGGGACGGGGTTCCCAAGAGACCCAGTACTTC. Its protein is CASSSQGRGSQETQYF.

CDR3 bases: TGTGCCTGGAGCCTGTGGGGGGGAGGACAGCACACTGAAGCTTTCTTT. This encodes CAWSLWGGGQHTEAFF. The V gene is TRBV30, the J gene TRBJ1-1, with a possible D match to TRBD1 (6 bases). Germline assignment: CDR1 GTSNPN and CDR2 SVGIG (reference sequence). With 3 bases removed from V and 3 bases from J, the gap between germline ends came to 20 bases. The CDR3 spans 16 residues.

This chain uses TRBV3-1 (or the pseudogene TRBV3-2) with TRBJ2-3; D is undetermined. V gave up 0 bases and J gave up 3 bases, with 10 bases separating them. Per germline, CDR1 LGHDT and CDR2 YNNKEL (reference sequence). The CDR3 covers 15 residues. CDR3 in amino acids: CASSQDPGLTDTQYF. In nucleotides, the CDR3 is TGTGCCAGCAGCCAAGATCCGGGTCTAACAGATACGCAGTATTTT.

The V and J genes are TRBV18 and TRBJ2-1; TRBD2 matches at 11 bases. Germline CDR1 reads KGHSH; CDR2 reads LQKENI. The V segment lost 1 base and the J segment 10 bases; nucleotides outside the gene matches: 15. The CDR3 has 18 amino acids. CDR3 amino acids: CASSPRGLAGGPFREQFF. CDR3 nucleotides: TGTGCCAGCTCACCACGTGGCTTAGCGGGGGGGCCGTTTCGAGAGCAGTTCTTC.

The chain combines TRBV18 with TRBJ1-2, with 11 bases lining up with TRBD1. The CDR3 is made up of 16 amino acids. V was pared by 2 bases and J by 6 bases, with 8 bases of the junction left unmatched. The germline V gene has CDR1 KGHSH and CDR2 LQKENI. CDR3 region: CASSPAGTGGRHGYTF. In nucleotides, the CDR3 is TGTGCCAGCTCACCAGCTGGGACAGGGGGTAGACATGGCTACACCTTC. The variable domain in full, completed from reference TRBV18 and TRBJ1-2, reads NAGVMQNPRHLVRRRGQEARLRCSPMKGHSHVYWYRQLPEEGLKFMVYLQKENIIDESGMPKERFSAEFPKEGPSILRIQQVVRGDSAAYFCASSPAGTGGRHGYTFGSGTRLTVV.

The chain carries TRBV30 and TRBJ2-3, with D perhaps being TRBD1 or TRBD2 (6 bases each). The V gene's germline CDR1 is GTSNPN and CDR2 SVGIG (reference sequence). This CDR3 is 12 amino acids long. Trimming took 2 bases from V and 6 from J, leaving 9 bases between them. CDR3 bases: TGTGCCTGGAGTAGGAGGGGGGATACGCAGTATTTT. It encodes CAWSRRGDTQYF.

This clone came up a few times. This chain links TRBV6-2 or TRBV6-3 with TRBJ2-7, with a weak D call TRBD2 (5 bases). Germline-derived CDR1 and CDR2 are MNHEY and SVGEGT. V gave up 3 bases and J gave up 3 bases, with 12 bases separating them. CDR3 length: 14 residues. For the CDR3, the DNA is TGTGCCAGCAGTTATCAGCGGTCAGTCTACGAGCAGTACTTC. Translated, it gives CASSYQRSVYEQYF.

Note on this clone: A junction boundary mismatches the germline segment, possibly from a read error. The J gene is TRBJ2-5, the V gene TRBV7-7, with D possibly being TRBD1 (8 bases). The CDR3 length is 15 residues. Germline V gives CDR1 SSHAT, CDR2 FNYEAQ (reference sequence). Here the CDR3 DNA reads TGTGCTAGCAGTTTTCCTACAGGGGGGGGAGAGACCCAGTACTTC. This translates into CASSFPTGGGETQYF.